The clone carrying this T cell receptor (beta chain) was seen a handful of times. This entry comes from a study of blood T cell repertoires in COVID-19. TCRdb's table, derived via immunoSEQ multiplex PCR, lists solely in-frame clones and lacks some. The sample shows 130,000 to 150,000 clones, roughly nine tenths of them seen only once. This CDR3 has 14 amino acids. V gave up 5 bases and J gave up 7 bases; unmatched junction bases: 7. Germline CDR1 and CDR2: SNHLY and FYNNEI. Sequencing input: peripheral blood. The chain combines TRBV2 with TRBJ1-5; 8 bases line up with TRBD1. The source of this sequence is a man between 18 and 35 years old with COVID-19, enrolled during active disease. CDR3 amino acids: CASSFRGLGQPQHF. CDR3 DNA sequence: TGTGCCAGCAGTTTCAGGGGGCTGGGGCAGCCCCAGCATTTT. The full variable domain, with the rest looked up from reference TRBV2 and TRBJ1-5, is EPEVTQTPSHQVTQMGQEVILRCVPISNHLYFYWYRQILGQKVEFLVSFYNNEISEKSEIFDDQFSVERPDGSNFTLKIRSTKLEDSAMYFCASSFRGLGQPQHFGDGTRLSIL.